A selection of T cell receptor beta chains follows, all from one sample in a study of blood T cell repertoires in COVID-19. Sequenced by immunoSEQ multiplex PCR; TCRdb stores in-frame clones only, minus some. This table has approximately 360,000 clones, around nine tenths appearing once. Input material: PBMCs or T cells enriched from blood (not recorded which). These TCRs come from a woman aged 25 to 39 with acute COVID-19. CDR3s include the opening cysteine and the closing phenylalanine or tryptophan. The D gene is left open where the match is weak. Rows give clone size only sometimes, using once, few, many, or a class for an expanded clone.

j_call cdr3_length clone_size v_call d_call cdr3_nt cdr3_aa
TRBJ2-1 16 NA TRBV5-1 NA TGCGCCAGCAGCCCAGCAGGACTATCCCGGATCCATGAGCAGTTCTTC CASSPAGLSRIHEQFF
TRBJ1-4 18 once TRBV7-8 NA TGTGCCAGCAGCTTCTTAGAGGCCCTTATCGCAACTAATGAAAAACTGTTTTTT CASSFLEALIATNEKLFF
TRBJ2-7 15 NA TRBV9 TRBD2 TGTGCCAGCAGCCGTACTAGCGGGGCATCAGGCGAGCAGTACTTC CASSRTSGASGEQYF
TRBJ1-2 14 NA TRBV4-2 NA TGTGCCAGCAGCCCCCCTACGGGGGACTATGGCTACACCTTC CASSPPTGDYGYTF
TRBJ2-7 16 NA TRBV4-2 TRBD1 TGTGCCAGCAGCCAGCGACAGGGGATGAGATCCTACGAGCAGTACTTC CASSQRQGMRSYEQYF
TRBJ1-3 15 once TRBV10-2 TRBD1 TGCGCCAGCAGTGACTACAGGGGGACTGGAAACACCATATATTTT CASSDYRGTGNTIYF
TRBJ1-2 13 NA TRBV29-1 TRBD1 TGCAGCGCCACGACAGGGTGGGTCTATGGCTACACCTTC CSATTGWVYGYTF
TRBJ2-5 14 NA TRBV18 TRBD1 TGTGCCAGCTCACCAACGGACAGGGGAGAGACCCAGTACTTC CASSPTDRGETQYF
TRBJ2-3 14 NA TRBV10-1 NA TGCGCCAGCAGCGGAGGGGGGACAGCAGATACGCAGTATTTT CASSGGGTADTQYF
TRBJ2-1 13 once TRBV2 TRBD2 TGTGCCAGCAGTGAAAGACTAGCCAATGAGCAGTTCTTC CASSERLANEQFF
TRBJ2-7 15 few TRBV4-3 TRBD1 TGCGCCAGCAGCGAAGGGACAGGGGGCTCCTACGAGCAGTACTTC CASSEGTGGSYEQYF
TRBJ2-2 12 NA TRBV5-8 NA TGTGCCAGCAACTTTCCGGCCGGGGAGCTGTTTTTT CASNFPAGELFF
TRBJ1-6 16 NA TRBV5-1 NA TGCGCCAGCAGCTTGGCCGGGGGTTCATTGAATTCACCCCTCCACTTT CASSLAGGSLNSPLHF
TRBJ2-7 16 NA TRBV6-6 TRBD1 TGTGCCAGCAGCCTGCGGGGGACAGGGGCCCTCTACGAGCAGTACTTC CASSLRGTGALYEQYF
TRBJ2-5 18 NA TRBV7-2 TRBD2 TGTGCCAGCAGCTTAAGTCGATCGGGGGGACCAAACCAAGAGACCCAGTACTTC CASSLSRSGGPNQETQYF
TRBJ2-2 15 few TRBV5-1 TRBD1 TGCGCCAGCAGCCGACAGGGGCCGAACACCGGGGAGCTGTTTTTT CASSRQGPNTGELFF
TRBJ2-7 14 NA TRBV5-1 TRBD2 TGCGCCAGCAGCTTTACGACTAGCGACTACGAGCAGTACTTC CASSFTTSDYEQYF
TRBJ2-1 14 NA TRBV4-1 NA TGCGCCAGCAGCCAAGTTACAGGGTACAATGAGCAGTTCTTC CASSQVTGYNEQFF
TRBJ2-7 15 NA TRBV4-1 NA TGCGCCAGCAGCCAACGGCAGGGCGGTCTCGGCGAGCAGTACTTC CASSQRQGGLGEQYF
TRBJ1-5 15 NA TRBV15 NA TGTGCCACCAGCAGTTTGGGAGGGGGGCAGACGCCCCAGCATTTT CATSSLGGGQTPQHF
TRBJ1-1 15 NA TRBV10-3 TRBD1 TGTGCCATCAGTGGCCGGGACAGGGTGAACACTGAAGCTTTCTTT CAISGRDRVNTEAFF
TRBJ1-2 14 few TRBV20-1 NA TGCAGTGCTAGTGGGGGTTTGGGGGCAAAAGGCTACACCTTC CSASGGLGAKGYTF
TRBJ1-2 14 NA TRBV7-9 TRBD1 TGTGCCAGCAGCTTAGAGACAGGGGTAGGCGGCTACACCTTC CASSLETGVGGYTF
TRBJ2-1 15 NA TRBV25-1 NA TGTGCCAGCCAGTCGGGGAGAAAAGATGCCAATGAGCAGTTCTTC CASQSGRKDANEQFF
TRBJ2-1 18 once TRBV24-1 TRBD2 TGTGCCACCATGGACAGCAGACTAGCGGGGGGAAACTACAATGAGCAGTTCTTC CATMDSRLAGGNYNEQFF
TRBJ1-3 16 NA TRBV23-1 NA TGCGCCAGCAGTCAAGCGAAGGGGAACTCTGGAAACACCATATATTTT CASSQAKGNSGNTIYF
TRBJ1-5 14 NA TRBV3-1/TRBV3-2 NA TGTGCCAGCAGCCAAGACAGTACGCTTTGGCCCCAGCATTTT CASSQDSTLWPQHF
TRBJ1-1 13 NA TRBV4-3 TRBD1 TGCGCCAGCAGCCTGACAGGGGTCACTGAAGCTTTCTTT CASSLTGVTEAFF
TRBJ1-2 13 NA TRBV24-1 NA TGTGCCACCAGTGATGGGGGGAACTATGGCTACACCTTC CATSDGGNYGYTF
TRBJ2-3 18 NA TRBV24-1 NA TGTGCCACCAGTGATGTTTCGGCCCTAGTGCTGAGCACAGATACGCAGTATTTT CATSDVSALVLSTDTQYF
TRBJ1-2 14 NA TRBV5-1 NA TGCGCCAGCAGGCGTGGGGGCGAGAACTATGGCTACACCTTC CASRRGGENYGYTF
TRBJ1-5 13 NA TRBV27 NA TGTGCCAGCAGTTCCCTCGGGTGGCAGCCCCAGCATTTT CASSSLGWQPQHF
TRBJ1-5 15 NA TRBV18 NA TGTGCCAGCTCACCTTCATACAGCAGAGATCAGCCCCAGCATTTT CASSPSYSRDQPQHF
TRBJ2-3 17 NA TRBV4-1 TRBD2 TGCGCCAGCAGCCTCCGACTAGCGGGGGGCCAAACAGATACGCAGTATTTT CASSLRLAGGQTDTQYF
TRBJ1-4 15 NA TRBV7-2 TRBD1 TGTGCCAGCAGCACCCGACAGGGGGCTAGAGAAAAACTGTTTTTT CASSTRQGAREKLFF
TRBJ1-2 10 NA TRBV19 NA TGTGCCAGTAGCAGGAATGGCTACACCTTC CASSRNGYTF
TRBJ1-2 16 NA TRBV7-2 NA TGTGCCAGCAACACTCAGGGACAAAGGGTGCTAGGCGGCTACACCTTC CASNTQGQRVLGGYTF